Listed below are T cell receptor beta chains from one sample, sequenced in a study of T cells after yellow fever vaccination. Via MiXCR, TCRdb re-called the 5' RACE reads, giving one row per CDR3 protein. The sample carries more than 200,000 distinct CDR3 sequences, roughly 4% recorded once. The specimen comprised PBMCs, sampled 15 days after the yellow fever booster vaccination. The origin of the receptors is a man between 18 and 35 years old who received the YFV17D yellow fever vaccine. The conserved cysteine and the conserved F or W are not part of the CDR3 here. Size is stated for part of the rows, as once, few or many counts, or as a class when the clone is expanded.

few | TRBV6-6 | ASSYPTPIQGSQGGLKMDTQY
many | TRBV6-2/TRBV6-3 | ASSYAFHEQF
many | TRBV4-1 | ASSQTSGETYNEQF
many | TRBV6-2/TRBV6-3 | ASSTGRGLYEQY
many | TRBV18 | ASSPPASGGETQY
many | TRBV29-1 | SATPDRAPGKLF
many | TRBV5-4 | ASSLDGGFTDTQY
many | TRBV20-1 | SARDRSYNEQF
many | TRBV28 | ASSRQIQY
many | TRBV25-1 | ASSVPATGPNQPQH
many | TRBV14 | ASSRDAGIYGYT
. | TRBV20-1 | SARPSGRTDTQY
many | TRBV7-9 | ASARQGTGRNEQF
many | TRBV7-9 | ASSLETGEKLF
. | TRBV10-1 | ASSANLGQGEMNTEAF
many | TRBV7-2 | ATTPLNTEAF
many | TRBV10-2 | AGTTGNGYT
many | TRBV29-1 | SGKDRGWNEQF